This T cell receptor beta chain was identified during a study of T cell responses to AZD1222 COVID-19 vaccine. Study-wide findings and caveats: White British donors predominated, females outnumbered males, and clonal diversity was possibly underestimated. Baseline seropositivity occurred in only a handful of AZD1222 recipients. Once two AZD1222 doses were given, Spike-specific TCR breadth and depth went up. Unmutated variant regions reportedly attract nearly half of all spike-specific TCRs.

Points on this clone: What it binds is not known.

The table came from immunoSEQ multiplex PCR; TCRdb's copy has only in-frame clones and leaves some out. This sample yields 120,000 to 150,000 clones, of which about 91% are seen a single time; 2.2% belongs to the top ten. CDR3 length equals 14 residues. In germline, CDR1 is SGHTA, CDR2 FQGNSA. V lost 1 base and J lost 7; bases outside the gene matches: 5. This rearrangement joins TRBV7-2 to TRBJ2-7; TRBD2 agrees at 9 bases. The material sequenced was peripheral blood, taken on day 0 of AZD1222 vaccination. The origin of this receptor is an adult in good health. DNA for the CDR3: TGTGCCAGCAGCTTAGGCAGCGCGGGGGGGGAGCAGTACTTC. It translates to CASSLGSAGGEQYF. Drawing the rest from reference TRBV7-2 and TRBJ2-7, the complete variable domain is GAGVSQSPSNKVTEKGKDVELRCDPISGHTALYWYRQSLGQGLEFLIYFQGNSAPDKSGLPSDRFSAERTGGSVSTLTIQRTQQEDSAVYLCASSLGSAGGEQYFGPGTRLTVT.